Listed below are T cell receptor beta chains from one sample, sequenced in a study of cytomegalovirus exposure and HLA in healthy donors. The assay was immunoSEQ multiplex PCR, and TCRdb's table has in-frame clones only and misses some. The table lists 45,000 to 75,000 clones, roughly 70% of them singletons. The sample was PBMCs. The receptors stem from a woman aged 60-75 years in good health and CMV-seropositive. Both conserved end residues are part of each CDR3. Each record gives: J gene, clone size, V gene, D gene, CDR3 DNA, CDR3 protein. A D gene is named only where the DNA matches it firmly. Clone size is shown for a subset of rows, as once, few, many or a class of expanded clone.

TRBJ1-2 NA TRBV30 TRBD1 TGTGCCTGGAGTGGAGGACAGGGGGCATTTGGCTACACCTTC CAWSGGQGAFGYTF
TRBJ2-7 few TRBV5-6 TRBD1 TGTGCCAGCAGCGCGGACAGGGATGACAAGTACTTC CASSADRDDKYF
TRBJ2-7 NA TRBV5-6 NA TGTGCCAGCAGCCTGAGCTCCTACGAGCAGTACTTC CASSLSSYEQYF
TRBJ1-6 NA TRBV28 NA TGTGCCAGCAGTATTCTCGGGCCTACAGGAACCTCACCCCTCCACTTT CASSILGPTGTSPLHF
TRBJ1-4 NA TRBV20-1 NA TGCAGTGCTCATAATGAAAAACTGTTTTTT CSAHNEKLFF
TRBJ1-2 NA TRBV7-2 TRBD1 TGTGCCAGCAGCTACTCAGGGGGCAAAGGCTACACCTTC CASSYSGGKGYTF
TRBJ1-2 NA TRBV5-1 NA TGCGCCAGCAGCTTGGATGACATGGCCTTGGACTATGGCTACACCTTC CASSLDDMALDYGYTF
TRBJ1-4 NA TRBV2 TRBD1 TGTGCCAGCAGTGAAATGGAAGGGGGCAATGAAAAACTGTTTTTT CASSEMEGGNEKLFF
TRBJ1-1 NA TRBV6-5 TRBD1 TGTGCCAGCAGTTACCGCCAGACAGGGGAAGGCACTGAAGCTTTCTTT CASSYRQTGEGTEAFF
TRBJ2-2 NA TRBV5-1 NA TGCGCCAGCACCATAAGGGGGGGGAACACCGGGGAGTTGTTTTTT CASTIRGGNTGELFF
TRBJ1-6 NA TRBV7-3 TRBD1 TGTGCCAGCAGCAAGGACAGGGGTGATAATTCACCCCTCCACTTT CASSKDRGDNSPLHF
TRBJ2-7 NA TRBV5-1 TRBD1 TGCGCCAGCAGCTTGACCGGGACAGGGGTGGGCGAGCAGTACTTC CASSLTGTGVGEQYF
TRBJ2-7 few TRBV29-1 NA TGCAGCGGGGCCCCGAGGAGGGGAAACTCCTACGAGCAGTACTTC CSGAPRRGNSYEQYF
TRBJ1-2 NA TRBV5-4 NA TGTGCCAGCAGCTTGGCCCGAGGCGGCAACTATGGCTACACCTTC CASSLARGGNYGYTF
TRBJ1-2 few TRBV6-6 TRBD1 TGTGCCAGCAGCCGACAGGGATTAAACTATGGCTACACCTTC CASSRQGLNYGYTF
TRBJ1-2 NA TRBV6-5 TRBD1 TGTGCCAGCAGTTCCTTCGACAGGGGCTTTAACTATGGCTACACCTTC CASSSFDRGFNYGYTF
TRBJ2-3 NA TRBV5-1 TRBD2 TGCGCCAGCAAAAACCTAGCGGGGGGGCCCACAGATACGCAGTATTTT CASKNLAGGPTDTQYF
TRBJ1-1 NA TRBV20-1 NA TGCAGTGCTAGAGACTACGGGGAAGCTTTCTTT CSARDYGEAFF
TRBJ2-3 NA TRBV4-3 NA TGCGCCAGCAGCCAGTCCCCGGGAGCTCAAGATACGCAGTATTTT CASSQSPGAQDTQYF
TRBJ2-1 once TRBV10-3 NA TGTGCCATCAGTGAATTAGGGACAGAGCAGTTCTTC CAISELGTEQFF
TRBJ1-2 NA TRBV5-1 NA TGCGCCAGCAGCTTAGCACCGGGACAAGATAACTATGGCTACACCTTC CASSLAPGQDNYGYTF
TRBJ1-3 NA TRBV7-2 NA TGTGCCAGCAGCGCGGGACTGCCTGCCTCTGGAAACACCATATATTTT CASSAGLPASGNTIYF
TRBJ2-2 NA TRBV27 TRBD1 TGTGCCAGCCGGTGGGGGGGACAGGGAACCGGGGAGCTGTTTTTT CASRWGGQGTGELFF
TRBJ1-2 NA TRBV7-9 TRBD1 TGTGCCAGCAGCTTCGGCAGGTCGGGACAGCTCTATGGCTACACCTTC CASSFGRSGQLYGYTF
TRBJ2-5 NA TRBV4-1 NA TGCGCCAGCAGCCAACGGATTCAGCGTGTCGAGACCCAGTACTTC CASSQRIQRVETQYF
TRBJ2-7 few TRBV12-5 TRBD1 TGTGCTAGTGGTTCCCTTCGGGACAGCAACTTCATCGAGCAGTACTTC CASGSLRDSNFIEQYF
TRBJ1-2 NA TRBV2 TRBD1 TGTGCCAGCAGTGGGACAGGGGCAATCTACTATGGCTACACCTTC CASSGTGAIYYGYTF
TRBJ2-7 once TRBV18 TRBD1 TGTGCCAGCTCACTTCTCCGGGACAGTCACTACGAGCAGTACTTC CASSLLRDSHYEQYF
TRBJ1-1 few TRBV9 NA TGTGCCAGCAGCGCCGCCCCGGGGATGGGTCTCACCGTGCCAGCTTTCTTT CASSAAPGMGLTVPAFF
TRBJ1-1 NA TRBV11-3 NA TGTGCCAGCAACAGAGGGGGTTCGAACACTGAAGCTTTCTTT CASNRGGSNTEAFF
TRBJ1-2 NA TRBV15 TRBD1 TGTGCCACCAGCGAAGACAGGGAGAAGATTGATGGCTACACCTTC CATSEDREKIDGYTF
TRBJ2-1 NA TRBV7-9 TRBD2 TGTGCCAGCAGCGAAGCGGGGGCATACAATGAGCAGTTCTTC CASSEAGAYNEQFF
TRBJ1-2 few TRBV7-6 NA TGTGCCAGCAGCTTAGCGGATCCTCTGGAGGGACTCAACTATGGCTACACCTTC CASSLADPLEGLNYGYTF